The 3 T cell receptor beta chains in this list originate from one sample, sequenced in a study of shared clonotypes between healthy human individuals. The repertoire was sequenced with immunoSEQ multiplex PCR; TCRdb's copy has only in-frame clones and lacks some. The repertoire has about 2,500,000 clones, approximately 90% of them found once; the top ten carry under 0.15%. Source material: naive CD4+ T cells sorted from blood. Subset noted: CD45RA+ positively selected. The receptors come from a man aged 18 to 29 in good health.

About this clone: The sample has other DNA sequences that encode this CDR3 too. The chain combines TRBV19 with TRBJ1-2; TRBD1 matches at 9 bases. Trimming at V came to 3 bases and at J to 2 bases, leaving 4 bases not matched to a gene. The CDR3 spans 15 residues. Germline V gene lookup returns CDR1 LNHDA and CDR2 SQIVND (reference sequence). Written as DNA, the CDR3 is TGTGCCAGTAGTATTGGAGGACAGGGGAACTATGGCTACACCTTC. Translating it yields CASSIGGQGNYGYTF.

V gene TRBV6-6 combines with J gene TRBJ1-4, with 8 positions matching TRBD1. The CDR3 spans 14 residues. Trimming at V came to 5 bases and at J to 8 bases, leaving 7 bases not matched to a gene. CDR1 MNHNY and CDR2 SVGAGI come from the germline V gene (reference sequence). The CDR3 DNA follows: TGTGCCAGCAGTCGGGACAGGATAGGAGAAAAACTGTTTTTT. Translated, it gives CASSRDRIGEKLFF.

The chain couples TRBV5-6 to TRBJ1-5, with D unclear. The V and J ends lost 0 bases and 0 bases respectively, with 7 bases between them. Germline CDR1 SGHDT, CDR2 YYEEEE. The CDR3 loop spans 15 amino acids. The CDR3 reads CASSLGAVSNQPQHF. CDR3 DNA sequence: TGTGCCAGCAGCTTGGGGGCCGTTAGCAATCAGCCCCAGCATTTT.